The TCR beta chain under discussion was sequenced for a study of CD4+ T cells in melanoma. As for this clone: Antigen: not known.

Germline V lookup: CDR1 MNHNY, CDR2 SVGAGI (reference sequence). This CDR3 comprises 15 residues. V lost 6 bases to trimming and J lost 2 bases, with 14 bases between them. Clones were read by immunoSEQ multiplex PCR, and TCRdb kept only the in-frame ones, dropping some. This table has about 140,000 clones, about nine tenths appearing once. Study results and limitations: Diverse differentiation states were reported for melanoma neoantigen-specific CD4+ T cells. CD8+ T cell, macrophage and B cell function reportedly correlated with neoantigen-specific CD4+ T cells.

V usage is TRBV6-6 and J usage is TRBJ2-1; D gene uncertain. The TCR originated in a human donor with melanoma. The CDR3 region is CASRNGPQAYNEQFF. Here the CDR3 DNA reads TGTGCCAGCAGAAATGGACCCCAAGCCTACAATGAGCAGTTCTTC.